The 11 T cell receptor beta chains reported below all come from one sample, sequenced in a study of CD4 T cells in relation to SARS-CoV-2 and coronaviruses. Unexposed donor CD4+ T cells date from about 2011-2018, before the COVID-19 pandemic. CD4+ T cells were isolated from the cells after 10 days of culture. Assay: immunoSEQ multiplex PCR; the TCRdb copy retains only in-frame clones and omits some. The data show some 17,000 clones, with about 73% seen just once and over 25% held by the top ten. Their antigen targets remain unknown. Sequences were obtained from CD4+ T cells from PBMCs, cultured in vitro. These receptors were collected from a human donor in good health.

This chain uses TRBV5-1 with TRBJ1-3; D ambiguous. The CDR3 loop spans 14 amino acids. V gave up 2 bases and J gave up 0 bases, with 6 bases separating them. Germline CDR1 SGHRS, CDR2 YFSETQ. Here the CDR3 DNA reads TGCGCCAGCAGCTTCGACGGCTCTGGAAACACCATATATTTT. Its translation: CASSFDGSGNTIYF.

The chain uses TRBV11-2 and TRBJ1-3; 7 nucleotides agree with TRBD1. CDR3 length: 15 amino acids. Germline trimming cut 5 bases from V and 1 base from J; bases unmatched to any gene: 5. From germline, CDR1 is SGHAT and CDR2 FQNNGV. This CDR3 reads CASSRIQGSGNTIYF. For the CDR3, the DNA is TGTGCCAGCAGCCGCATACAGGGGTCTGGAAACACCATATATTTT.

This clone was picked up a small number of times. CDR3 DNA sequence: TGTGCCACCGAGCTAGCGGGTGACAATGAGCAGTTCTTC. Encoded protein: CATELAGDNEQFF. This chain links TRBV24-1 with TRBJ2-1, with 8 bases lining up with TRBD2. CDR1 is KGHDR, CDR2 SFDVKD, per germline. V gave up 9 bases and J gave up 5 bases; unmatched junction bases: 5. The CDR3 runs 13 residues.

The chain carries TRBV19 and TRBJ2-7, with 7 bases fitting TRBD2. The V segment lost 0 bases and the J segment 1 base; nucleotides outside the gene matches: 9. This CDR3 spans 17 amino acids. CDR1 is LNHDA, CDR2 SQIVND, per germline (reference sequence). CDR3 loop: CASSIDLGRAESYEQYF. In DNA form, the CDR3 reads TGTGCCAGTAGTATAGATCTGGGGAGGGCCGAATCCTACGAGCAGTACTTC.

This clone was counted a single time. The genes are TRBV2 and TRBJ2-7; D remains ambiguous. Trimming left V 6 bases short and J 3 bases short, with 15 bases between. CDR3 length: 14 residues. Germline V gene sequence: CDR1 SNHLY, CDR2 FYNNEI. The DNA of the CDR3 is TGTGCCAGCAGGGCATATACTACAAACTACGAGCAGTACTTC. Translation gives CASRAYTTNYEQYF. The whole variable domain, remainder taken from reference TRBV2 and TRBJ2-7, is EPEVTQTPSHQVTQMGQEVILRCVPISNHLYFYWYRQILGQKVEFLVSFYNNEISEKSEIFDDQFSVERPDGSNFTLKIRSTKLEDSAMYFCASRAYTTNYEQYFGPGTRLTVT.

The chain carries TRBV19 and TRBJ2-5; unclear D gene. The CDR3 covers 12 residues. Germline-derived CDR1 and CDR2 are LNHDA and SQIVND (reference sequence). V lost 3 bases, J lost 3 bases, and 5 bases lay in between. The CDR3 DNA follows: TGTGCCAGTAGTATTGGGGAAGAGACCCAGTACTTC. This codes for CASSIGEETQYF.

The CDR3 is CATSVATPTGELFF. CDR3 nucleotides: TGTGCCACCAGTGTCGCGACTCCCACCGGGGAGCTGTTTTTT. V usage is TRBV24-1 and J usage is TRBJ2-2; D gene uncertain. The CDR3 is 14 residues long. The V end lost 5 bases, the J end lost 4 bases, and 10 bases lay between the germline ends. Germline assignment: CDR1 KGHDR and CDR2 SFDVKD.

This clone has more than one count but fewer than ten. The J gene is TRBJ2-1, the V gene TRBV12-5, with 8 bases lining up with TRBD2. The junction had 0 bases not matched to a gene; V was cut back by 3 bases and J by 2 bases. The CDR3 runs to 14 residues. Germline CDR1 and CDR2: LGHNT and FRNRAP. CDR3: CASGLLAAYNEQFF. For the CDR3, the DNA is TGTGCTAGTGGTTTACTAGCGGCCTACAATGAGCAGTTCTTC.

This chain joins TRBV12-5 and TRBJ1-2, with D tentatively TRBD1 (6 bases). Trimming took off 1 base at V and 3 bases at J, with 12 bases between the two ends. Germline loops: CDR1 LGHNT, CDR2 FRNRAP. There are 15 residues in the CDR3. CDR3 protein: CASGLEQGLYYGYTF. CDR3 bases: TGTGCTAGTGGTTTGGAACAGGGCTTATACTATGGCTACACCTTC.

This clone showed up just a few times. The V call is TRBV28, the J call TRBJ1-2; 12 bases fit TRBD1. CDR1 is MDHEN and CDR2 is SYDVKM in the germline V gene. The CDR3 has 15 residues. V dropped 5 bases and J dropped 6; count of bases not matched to a gene: 7. The CDR3 spells CASSIGGQGADGYTF. As DNA, the CDR3 is TGTGCCAGCAGTATAGGGGGACAGGGGGCGGATGGCTACACCTTC.

The chain uses TRBV19 and TRBJ1-1, with 8 bases matching TRBD1. The CDR3 is 16 amino acids. Germline-derived CDR1 and CDR2 are LNHDA and SQIVND (reference sequence). Germline trimming cut 5 bases from V and 0 bases from J; bases unmatched to any gene: 8. DNA of the CDR3: TGTGCCAGTAGTCTCAGACAGGGGACCCTGAACACTGAAGCTTTCTTT. Residues: CASSLRQGTLNTEAFF.